This TCR beta chain was observed in a study of blood T cell repertoires in COVID-19. At the level of the study: PBMCs, B-cell-depleted T cells, or T cells provided the cDNA or gDNA that made up the material.

Sequencing was performed with immunoSEQ multiplex PCR; in TCRdb, only in-frame clones are kept and a portion is missing. The sample lists over 11,000 clones; about nine tenths were seen once. The CDR3 runs to 15 residues. Germline V gene lookup returns CDR1 SGHRS and CDR2 YFSETQ. Trimming pared 0 bases from V and 3 bases from J, leaving 13 bases between. This TCR came from a human donor in a cohort sampled during active COVID-19. Source material: peripheral blood. The V call is TRBV5-1, the J call TRBJ2-7; maybe TRBD1 (6 bases). The CDR3, as DNA: TGCGCCAGCAGCTTGGATCGACAGGCCCTCTACGAGCAGTACTTC. This sequence encodes CASSLDRQALYEQYF.